Listed below are T cell receptor beta chains from one sample, sequenced in a study of beta chain features in type 1 diabetes. Generated by immunoSEQ multiplex PCR, the TCRdb table keeps only in-frame clones and is missing some. This repertoire shows about 900,000 clones, about a sixth found once; its top ten account for 0.02% to 0.03%. The source material was naive CD4+ T cells from blood. The receptor set was obtained from a woman under 30 in good health. Each CDR3 is given with its conserved first and last residue. A D gene is named only where the DNA matches it firmly. Where a row states a size, it is once, few, many or the class of an expanded clone; other rows omit it.

>TRBJ2-3|TRBV27|-|-
TGTGCCAGCAGTTCGCTGTGGGCGCAGTATTTT
CASSSLWAQYF
>TRBJ2-7|TRBV7-2|-|-
TGTGCCAGCAGCTTAAACCCCAGCTACGAGCAGTACTTC
CASSLNPSYEQYF
>TRBJ2-3|TRBV18|TRBD2|-
TGTGCCAGCTCACAATTAGCGGGAGGTACAGATACGCAGTATTTT
CASSQLAGGTDTQYF
>TRBJ1-5|TRBV10-3|-|few
TGTGCCATCAGTGGGACAGGCAATCAGCCCCAGCATTTT
CAISGTGNQPQHF
>TRBJ1-1|TRBV4-2|-|-
TGTGCCAGCAGCCTTCTTCTTACGGGGTACACTGAAGCTTTCTTT
CASSLLLTGYTEAFF
>TRBJ2-5|TRBV15|-|-
TGTGCCACCAGCAGAGATAAGAAAGAGACCCAGTACTTC
CATSRDKKETQYF
>TRBJ2-4|TRBV6-5|-|-
TGTGCCAGCAGTTACGGAGGGGCGTCCAAAGACATTCAGTACTTC
CASSYGGASKDIQYF
>TRBJ2-2|TRBV6-5|TRBD2|few
TGTGCCAGCAGTACGACTAGCGGGGCGTCCGGGGAGCTGTTTTTT
CASSTTSGASGELFF
>TRBJ1-3|TRBV6-5|-|-
TGTGCCAGCAGTTACCTAGGGGGGCTCTCTGGAAACACCATATATTTT
CASSYLGGLSGNTIYF
>TRBJ2-1|TRBV7-2|-|-
TGTGCCAGCAGCTTGATACTAGACAATGAGCAGTTCTTC
CASSLILDNEQFF
>TRBJ2-4|TRBV7-9|TRBD1|few
TGTGCCAGCAGCTTACAAGGGGGCGGGATTCAGTACTTC
CASSLQGGGIQYF
>TRBJ2-1|TRBV6-6|-|few
TGTGCCAGCAGTGGGGTCAATGAGCAGTTCTTC
CASSGVNEQFF
>TRBJ2-1|TRBV10-3|-|-
TGTGCCATCAGCCTCGGGATCGGCTCCTACAATGAGCAGTTCTTC
CAISLGIGSYNEQFF
>TRBJ2-1|TRBV4-3|-|few
TGCGCCAGCAGCCCGAAACAGGGGACTACCTTGAATGAGCAGTTCTTC
CASSPKQGTTLNEQFF
>TRBJ2-5|TRBV5-8|TRBD1|-
TGTGCCAGCAGCTTCACAGGGGTTTGGGAGACCCAGTACTTC
CASSFTGVWETQYF
>TRBJ2-3|TRBV5-1|-|-
TGCGCCAGCAGCCCCGGAAGGGGCACAGATACGCAGTATTTT
CASSPGRGTDTQYF
>TRBJ2-6|TRBV27|-|-
TGTGCCAGCAGTTTTTATGGTCCGGGACTCTCTGGGGCCAACGTCCTGACTTTC
CASSFYGPGLSGANVLTF
>TRBJ2-3|TRBV19|-|-
TGTGCCAGTAGTATAGTTGAGCAGGGCGCAGATACGCAGTATTTT
CASSIVEQGADTQYF
>TRBJ2-7|TRBV6-5|-|-
TGTGCCAGCAGTACCAGGGACTACGAGCAGTACTTC
CASSTRDYEQYF
>TRBJ2-7|TRBV10-3|TRBD1|-
TGTGCCATCAGTGATTCGGGAAGACAGGGTACCTACGAGCAGTACTTC
CAISDSGRQGTYEQYF
>TRBJ2-5|TRBV7-2|-|-
TGTGCCAGCAGCTTAGTATACAGAGGGGCCGGAGAGACCCAGTACTTC
CASSLVYRGAGETQYF
>TRBJ2-3|TRBV2|TRBD1|-
TGTGCCAGCAGTAAGGACAGGGTTGGTGATACGCAGTATTTT
CASSKDRVGDTQYF
>TRBJ2-1|TRBV13|TRBD2|few
TGTGCCAGCAGCCTTCGACTAGCTGGTTCCTACAATGAGCAGTTCTTC
CASSLRLAGSYNEQFF
>TRBJ2-3|TRBV7-2|-|few
TGTGCCAGCAGCTTCGGGAATGGGATTCAGGCAGATACGCAGTATTTT
CASSFGNGIQADTQYF
>TRBJ1-4|TRBV19|-|-
TGTGCCAGTAGTAGGCTCCAGGGGATTAATGAAAAACTGTTTTTT
CASSRLQGINEKLFF
>TRBJ2-1|TRBV28|TRBD2|-
TGTGCCAGCAGCGCGGCTAGCGGGAGATCTGAGCAGTTCTTC
CASSAASGRSEQFF
>TRBJ2-1|TRBV6-5|-|-
TGTGCCAGCAGGGGCGGGACCTCCTACAATGAGCAGTTCTTC
CASRGGTSYNEQFF
>TRBJ2-2|TRBV7-6|TRBD2|few
TGTGCCAGCAGCGAACTAGCGGGGAACACCGGGGAGCTGTTTTTT
CASSELAGNTGELFF
>TRBJ2-7|TRBV4-1|-|-
TGCGCCAGCAGCCAAGATCCAAGGGGACCGCGGCAGTACTTC
CASSQDPRGPRQYF
>TRBJ2-5|TRBV7-2|-|-
TGTGCCAGCAGCTCCCATATCGGGGGGCCAGAGACCCAGTACTTC
CASSSHIGGPETQYF
>TRBJ1-1|TRBV7-8|-|-
TGTGCCAGCAGCTCCGAGCGGCTAATGAACACTGAAGCTTTCTTT
CASSSERLMNTEAFF
>TRBJ2-7|TRBV7-9|TRBD1|-
TGTGCCAGCAATCCGGGACAGGGATTTCACGAGCAGTACTTC
CASNPGQGFHEQYF
>TRBJ1-6|TRBV29-1|-|few
TGCAGCGTTGGGGACCATAATTCACCCCTCCACTTT
CSVGDHNSPLHF
>TRBJ1-4|TRBV5-6|-|few
TGTGCCAGCAGCTTGTTCGGCCCGGCACGTTCAACTAATGAAAAACTGTTTTTT
CASSLFGPARSTNEKLFF
>TRBJ2-2|TRBV5-1|TRBD1|few
TGCGCCAGCAGATCAGACAGGGTCGGTTCGTACACCGGGGAGCTGTTTTTT
CASRSDRVGSYTGELFF
>TRBJ2-7|TRBV9|-|-
TGTGCCAGCAGCGTAGGTGGGGGCCCGCCCTACGAGCAGTACTTC
CASSVGGGPPYEQYF
>TRBJ1-1|TRBV6-5|-|-
TGTGCCAGCAGAAAGAGCACTGAAGCTTTCTTT
CASRKSTEAFF
>TRBJ1-2|TRBV7-9|-|few
TGTGCCAGCAGGTTAGAAGGTGGCTACACCTTC
CASRLEGGYTF
>TRBJ2-3|TRBV12-2|-|-
TGTGCAAGTCGCTTAGAGGCGTTACGTCTAGCGGGAGGACCGCTAAGCACAGATACGCAGTATTTT
CASRLEALRLAGGPLSTDTQYF
>TRBJ1-2|TRBV6-5|-|-
TGTGCCACTCTGGGGGGAGGCTATGGCTACACCTTC
CATLGGGYGYTF
>TRBJ2-7|TRBV28|-|-
TGTGCCAGCAGTTTAGATTCAGCGCCAAGCTCCTACGAGCAGTACTTC
CASSLDSAPSSYEQYF
>TRBJ1-5|TRBV6-6|-|once
TGTGCCAGCAGTGGACAAGTGAATAGCAATCAGCCCCAGCATTTT
CASSGQVNSNQPQHF
>TRBJ2-7|TRBV28|-|-
TGTGCCAGCAGTTTTACCGCGGACGAGCAGTACTTC
CASSFTADEQYF
>TRBJ2-1|TRBV9|TRBD2|few
TGTGCCAGCAGCCAAGCAAAGTGGGCTAGCGGGAGTCTTGAGCAGTTCTTC
CASSQAKWASGSLEQFF
>TRBJ2-7|TRBV2|-|-
TGTGCCAGCAGTGAAAGTCCGAGCCGTAAGCAGTACTTC
CASSESPSRKQYF
>TRBJ2-2|TRBV5-1|-|few
TGCGCCAGCAGCTTGGCCTGGGGGAACCTACCCAACGGGGAGCTGTTTTTT
CASSLAWGNLPNGELFF
>TRBJ2-7|TRBV10-3|TRBD2|-
TGTGCCATCAGTGCGGGACTAGCGGGATACGAGCAGTACTTC
CAISAGLAGYEQYF
>TRBJ1-1|TRBV7-9|-|-
TGTGCCAGCAGCTTAGGGGGTGGGTCCACCGAAGCTTTCTTT
CASSLGGGSTEAFF
>TRBJ1-2|TRBV28|-|-
TGTGCCAGCAGTTTAAAGGTCAACTATGGCTACACCTTC
CASSLKVNYGYTF